This T cell receptor (beta chain) was sequenced in a study of blood T cell repertoires in COVID-19. Method: immunoSEQ multiplex PCR; TCRdb's copy keeps in-frame clones and lacks some. The repertoire consists of about 270,000 clones, with more than 65% occurring once and the leading ten covering roughly 3.1%. CDR3 length: 13 residues. CDR1 and CDR2 from the germline V gene are GTSNPN and SVGIG (reference sequence). The V end lost 3 bases, the J end lost 5 bases, and 13 bases lay between the germline ends. The sample consisted of peripheral blood. The chain is built from TRBV30 and TRBJ1-1, with D possibly being TRBD1 (6 bases). This TCR was sampled from a woman aged 18-29 years with acute or convalescent COVID-19. The DNA for the CDR3 is TGTGCCTGGAGCGACACAGGGAGAACTGAAGCTTTCTTT. It translates to CAWSDTGRTEAFF.